The clone carrying this TCR beta chain was observed once. This sample stems from a study of CD8 T cells in Susac syndrome. The sequenced target, TCR beta, came from blood CD8+ and CD4+ T cells. The multiple sclerosis control group comprised treatment-naive patients with stable or active relapsing-remitting disease. cDNA came from about 0.5 to 1 ug RNA primed by random hexamers. Amplification of TCR beta CDR3 across 54 Vbeta and 13 Jbeta was performed with immunoSEQ multiplex PCR. Each CDR3 protein is one row after TCRdb ran MiXCR on the immunoSEQ multiplex PCR reads. This sample has roughly 120,000 distinct CDR3 sequences; 90% to 95% occur once, and the top ten carry about 0.09%. Trimming stripped 5 bases from V and 4 bases from J, with 11 bases between. The germline CDR1 and CDR2 sequences are GTSNPN and SVGIG (reference sequence). The CDR3 extends over 12 amino acids.

The specimen was CD4+ T cells from PBMCs. This receptor was taken from a human donor with multiple sclerosis. The V gene is TRBV30, the J gene TRBJ1-2; no firm D call. Here the CDR3 DNA reads TGTGCCTGGGGTCTGGTGGGCTATGGCTACACCTTC. Its protein is CAWGLVGYGYTF.